The 22 T cell receptor beta chains below come from one sample, sequenced in a study of human T cells and chemical hapten exposure. TCRdb re-derived calls from the RACE reads in MiXCR, one entry per CDR3 protein. The data hold fewer than 400,000 distinct CDR3 sequences, with 5.5% to 8% observed a single time. This sample's time point: patch test 1, 2 weeks after DPC sensitization. Treatment meaning: therapeutic diphenylcyclopropenone sensitization with weekly scalp DPC. This specimen was whole blood, taken in connection with sensitization to the hapten diphenylcyclopropenone (DPC). Receptors were obtained from a woman aged 18-35 years with alopecia areata. Some clones in this sample may be carry-over from other donors' samples.

This clonotype was found a few times. This chain links TRBV20-1 with TRBJ1-2; the D is unclear. Trimming took off 6 bases at V and 2 bases at J, with 10 bases between the two ends. The CDR3 extends over 12 amino acids. Germline loops: CDR1 DFQATT, CDR2 SNEGSKA (reference sequence). The CDR3 region is CSALHRNYGYTF. The CDR3 region has the DNA TGCAGTGCCCTTCACCGGAACTATGGCTACACCTTC.

The chain couples TRBV28 to TRBJ1-2; TRBD1 is a possible D gene (6 bases). Trimming took 8 bases from V and 4 from J, leaving 17 bases between them. This CDR3 spans 14 amino acids. Germline V gives CDR1 MDHEN, CDR2 SYDVKM. Here the CDR3 DNA reads TGTGCCAGCTGGGGGCTCCGGGCGTCCTATGGCTACACCTTC. Protein: CASWGLRASYGYTF.

This clonotype showed up many times. The chain carries TRBV10-3 and TRBJ1-6; no reliable D call. This CDR3 region has 14 residues. CDR1 ENHRY and CDR2 SYGVKD come from the germline V gene. V was clipped by 2 bases and J by 7 bases, with 9 bases between them. CDR3 coding DNA: TGTGCCATCAGTGAGATCGGAGAGAATTCACCCCTCCACTTT. As protein: CAISEIGENSPLHF.

This clonotype was seen a handful of times. The rearrangement links TRBV28 to TRBJ1-3; D unresolved. Germline V gives CDR1 MDHEN, CDR2 SYDVKM. This CDR3 region has 14 residues. V was trimmed by 8 bases and J by 0 bases, leaving 11 bases between them. The CDR3 sequence is CASGSISSGNTIYF. The DNA for the CDR3 is TGTGCCAGCGGGAGCATCAGCTCTGGAAACACCATATATTTT.

This clonotype was counted many times. The V call is TRBV5-6, the J call TRBJ2-7; D not certain. Germline-derived CDR1 and CDR2 are SGHDT and YYEEEE. This CDR3 comprises 14 residues. Trimming removed 2 bases from V and 1 base from J, with 10 bases in between. The CDR3 nucleotides are TGTGCCAGCAGCTTAGGAAGACCTTCCTACGAGCAGTACTTC. Translated, it gives CASSLGRPSYEQYF.

This clonotype was observed at least ten times. This chain links TRBV6-6 with TRBJ1-4; D is uncertain. The CDR3 has 12 amino acids. The V end lost 4 bases, the J end lost 4 bases, and 4 bases lay between the germline ends. Per germline, CDR1 MNHNY and CDR2 SVGAGI (reference sequence). CDR3 loop: CASSSFNEKLFF. CDR3 coding DNA: TGTGCCAGCAGTTCATTTAATGAAAAACTGTTTTTT.

This clonotype came up many times. The J gene is TRBJ2-3, the V gene TRBV7-2; maybe TRBD2 (5 bases). Trimming took 5 bases from V and 4 from J, leaving 22 bases between them. CDR3 size: 17 residues. Germline-derived CDR1 and CDR2 are SGHTA and FQGNSA. The CDR3 sequence is CASSPRASTRVADTQYF. Written as DNA, the CDR3 is TGTGCCAGCAGCCCACGGGCTAGTACGAGGGTTGCAGATACGCAGTATTTT. Full variable domain (remainder filled in from reference TRBV7-2 and TRBJ2-3): GAGVSQSPSNKVTEKGKDVELRCDPISGHTALYWYRQSLGQGLEFLIYFQGNSAPDKSGLPSDRFSAERTGGSVSTLTIQRTQQEDSAVYLCASSPRASTRVADTQYFGPGTRLTVL.

The V and J genes are TRBV28 and TRBJ2-7; D may be TRBD2 (6 bases). V shed 3 bases and J shed 1 base, with 13 bases lying between them. The germline V gene has CDR1 MDHEN and CDR2 SYDVKM. This CDR3 has 15 amino acids. CDR3 sequence reads: CASSFSGDLSYEQYF. As DNA, the CDR3 is TGTGCCAGCAGTTTTTCGGGGGATCTTTCCTACGAGCAGTACTTC.

There are a few counts of this clonotype. The chain employs TRBV2 and TRBJ2-3; possible D gene TRBD2, 5 bases. Germline CDR1 and CDR2: SNHLY and FYNNEI. V lost 5 bases, J lost 6 bases, and 12 bases lay in between. The CDR3 runs to 13 residues. The CDR3 sequence: CASSNARGDTQYF. The CDR3 DNA reads TGTGCCAGCAGTAACGCCCGCGGGGATACGCAGTATTTT.

This clonotype was counted a few times. V and J are TRBV19 and TRBJ2-1; the match to TRBD2 covers 8 bases. Germline trimming cut 6 bases from V and 4 bases from J; bases unmatched to any gene: 11. CDR1 LNHDA and CDR2 SQIVND come from the germline V gene (reference sequence). This CDR3 spans 16 amino acids. CDR3: CASRSSATSAYNEQFF. CDR3 DNA sequence: TGTGCCAGTAGGTCCTCTGCGACTAGCGCTTACAATGAGCAGTTCTTC.

This chain links TRBV7-8 with TRBJ1-2, with TRBD1 matching 8 bases. With V trimmed by 8 bases and J by 5 bases, 16 bases remained unmatched. Germline V gene sequence: CDR1 SGHVS, CDR2 FQNEAQ. CDR3 length: 16 amino acids. DNA of the CDR3: TGTGCCAGCGGCTCCAGGGGACAGGCCGGCCGGTATGGCTACACCTTC. The encoded protein is CASGSRGQAGRYGYTF. Variable domain in full (rest from reference TRBV7-8 and TRBJ1-2): GAGVSQSPRYKVAKRGQDVALRCDPISGHVSLFWYQQALGQGPEFLTYFQNEAQLDKSGLPSDRFFAERPEGSVSTLKIQRTQQEDSAVYLCASGSRGQAGRYGYTFGSGTRLTVV.

This clonotype was counted between two and nine times. This sequence joins TRBV28 and TRBJ1-1; 7 bases line up with TRBD1. The V and J ends lost 4 bases and 5 bases, in that order; junction bases with no gene match: 4. Germline lookup yields CDR1 MDHEN and CDR2 SYDVKM. This CDR3 is built from 13 residues. CDR3 nucleotides: TGTGCCAGCAGTTCAGGACAGGCTACTGAAGCTTTCTTT. Translating gives CASSSGQATEAFF.

This clonotype has more than one count but fewer than ten. The rearrangement joins TRBV3-1 to TRBJ2-7; D uncertain. Per germline, CDR1 LGHDT and CDR2 YNNKEL (reference sequence). This CDR3 has 13 amino acids. V was shortened by 2 bases and J by 6 bases, with 11 bases between the two germline ends. The CDR3: CASSQTQSSEQYF. The CDR3 DNA follows: TGTGCCAGCAGCCAAACTCAAAGTTCCGAGCAGTACTTC.

The chain recombines TRBV27 with TRBJ1-1, with 7 positions matching TRBD1. With V trimmed by 5 bases and J by 11 bases, 11 bases remained unmatched. The CDR3 loop spans 13 amino acids. Germline V gene lookup returns CDR1 MNHEY and CDR2 SMNVEV (reference sequence). The CDR3 spells CASSLQPGQQAFF. CDR3 DNA sequence: TGTGCCAGCAGTCTCCAACCGGGACAGCAGGCTTTCTTT.

The chain carries TRBV19 and TRBJ1-2, with a tentative D call TRBD1 (6 bases). This CDR3 region has 13 residues. Trimming stripped 8 bases from V and 2 bases from J, with 12 bases between. Germline CDR1 is LNHDA and CDR2 is SQIVND (reference sequence). CDR3 protein: CASAIQGNYGYTF. The CDR3 region has the DNA TGTGCCAGTGCAATCCAGGGGAACTATGGCTACACCTTC.

This clonotype was seen ten or more times. The chain employs TRBV28 and TRBJ2-7; D remains ambiguous. The CDR3 extends over 15 amino acids. Germline V lookup: CDR1 MDHEN, CDR2 SYDVKM. Trimming cost V 5 bases and J 0 bases, with 14 bases left between them. The CDR3 DNA follows: TGTGCCAGCAGTCCCTCGGGCCTTAGCTCCTACGAGCAGTACTTC. Its protein is CASSPSGLSSYEQYF.

V and J are TRBV7-9 and TRBJ2-1; 14 bases map to TRBD2. V was clipped by 1 base and J by 8 bases; unmatched bases: 7. The CDR3 extends over 17 amino acids. Looked up from germline, CDR1 is SEHNR and CDR2 is FQNEAQ (reference sequence). CDR3 bases: TGTGCCAGCAGCTTAGGGACTAGCGGGGGGAACGATGATGAGCAGTTCTTC. It codes for CASSLGTSGGNDDEQFF.

A few counts support this clonotype. The chain couples TRBV11-2 to TRBJ1-1; 10 nucleotides align to TRBD1. The length of the CDR3 is 14 residues. V was clipped by 4 bases and J by 6 bases; unmatched bases: 5. Germline assignment: CDR1 SGHAT and CDR2 FQNNGV. The CDR3 protein is CASSWDRGGSEAFF. CDR3 bases: TGTGCCAGCAGCTGGGACAGGGGAGGGTCTGAAGCTTTCTTT.

A word on this clonotype: A junction end diverges from the germline sequence, so it may reflect a read error. The chain joins TRBV2 to TRBJ2-3; TRBD2 is a possible D gene (5 bases). CDR3 length: 14 amino acids. The germline gives CDR1 SNHLY, CDR2 FYNNEI. CDR3 protein: CASSPRSSIDTQYF. CDR3 DNA sequence: TGTGCCAGCAGCCCTCGTTCTAGCATAGATACGCAGTATTTT. The variable domain in full, with the rest retrieved from reference TRBV2 and TRBJ2-3, is EPEVTQTPSHQVTQMGQEVILRCVPISNHLYFYWYRQILGQKVEFLVSFYNNEISEKSEIFDDQFSVERPDGSNFTLKIRSTKLEDSAMYFCASSPRSSIDTQYFGPGTRLTVL.

This clonotype was observed a handful of times. The chain links TRBV12-3 or TRBV12-4 to TRBJ1-1, with D possibly matching TRBD1 (5 bases). This CDR3 comprises 13 residues. The V end was cut by 3 bases, the J end by 3 bases, with 8 bases between. The chain's CDR3 is CASSFGGDTEAFF. The CDR3 nucleotides read TGTGCCAGCAGTTTCGGGGGAGACACTGAAGCTTTCTTT.

Ten or more counts support this clonotype. The chain combines TRBV6-1 with TRBJ2-1; TRBD1 might be the D (6 bases). CDR3 length: 15 amino acids. Between the trimmed V and J ends, which lost 4 bases and 1 base, there was a span of 11 bases. CDR1 and CDR2 from the germline V gene are MNHNS and SASEGT. This chain's CDR3 is CASSGPDRSYNEQFF. In DNA, the CDR3 is TGTGCCAGCAGTGGACCGGACAGATCCTACAATGAGCAGTTCTTC.

The rearrangement links TRBV24-1 to TRBJ1-5; D is unresolved. Germline V gene sequence: CDR1 KGHDR, CDR2 SFDVKD. The CDR3 extends over 13 amino acids. Trimming shortened V by 2 bases and J by 5 bases, and 6 bases separated the two germline ends. CDR3 sequence: CATSDSWDQPQHF. The CDR3 DNA follows: TGTGCCACCAGTGATTCATGGGATCAGCCCCAGCATTTT.